This TCR beta chain derives from a study of blood T cell repertoires in COVID-19. Study-level information: Spain, Italy and the United States supplied samples that represented acute and convalescent COVID-19.

Measured with immunoSEQ multiplex PCR; TCRdb has only the in-frame clones, and not every one. The sample yields a few hundred thousand clones, 65% to 90% seen once. CDR3 length equals 15 residues. CDR1 is MNHEY and CDR2 is SMNVEV in the germline V gene (reference sequence). Trimming at V came to 6 bases and at J to 2 bases, leaving 8 bases not matched to a gene. The chain carries TRBV27 and TRBJ2-3; 7 nucleotides line up with TRBD2. The sequence came from a human donor in a cohort sampled during active COVID-19. The sequencing sample was made of peripheral blood. The CDR3 bases are TGTGCCAGCAGCCCCCCAGCGGGGCCCACAGATACGCAGTATTTT. This gives the protein CASSPPAGPTDTQYF.